This TCR beta chain was sequenced for a study of T cells after posttransplantation cyclophosphamide. The CDR3 totals 17 residues. The ends lost 4 bases at V and 5 bases at J; junction bases unmatched: 9. CDR1 is LNHDA, CDR2 SQIVND, per germline (reference sequence). Treatment was busulfan-fludarabine conditioning, a marrow graft, and cyclophosphamide on days +3 and +4. Findings and limits, study-wide: TRB clonality was highly associated with recipient CMV seropositivity and reactivation.

This clone was counted ten times or more. As yet, its antigen is unknown. Using immunoSEQ multiplex PCR, the repertoire was profiled, and TCRdb retains in-frame clones only, with some absent. In total the sample includes about 14,000 clones, none of them seen once. The J gene is TRBJ2-3, the V gene TRBV19; 13 nucleotides align to TRBD2. The sequence was obtained from a female patient in her thirties or forties who received an allogeneic stem cell transplant from a related donor, was CMV-positive, and had no GVHD. A subset of T cells may come from the graft donor. Sample: PBMCs, taken about 1,200 days after allogeneic stem cell transplant with posttransplant cyclophosphamide. The CDR3: CASSTGLAGAGVDTQYF. In DNA, the CDR3 is TGTGCCAGTAGTACCGGACTAGCGGGGGCTGGCGTAGATACGCAGTATTTT.